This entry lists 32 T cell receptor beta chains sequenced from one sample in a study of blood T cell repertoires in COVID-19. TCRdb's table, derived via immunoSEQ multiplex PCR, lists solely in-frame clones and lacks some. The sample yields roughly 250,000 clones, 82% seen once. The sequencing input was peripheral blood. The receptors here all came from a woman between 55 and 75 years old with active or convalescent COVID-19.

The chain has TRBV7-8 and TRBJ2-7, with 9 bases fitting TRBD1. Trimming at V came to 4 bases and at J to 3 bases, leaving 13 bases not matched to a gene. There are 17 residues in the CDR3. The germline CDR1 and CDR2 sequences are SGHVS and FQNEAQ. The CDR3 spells CASSSFSGMTGGYEQYF. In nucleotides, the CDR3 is TGTGCCAGCAGCTCTTTTTCGGGAATGACAGGGGGCTACGAGCAGTACTTC.

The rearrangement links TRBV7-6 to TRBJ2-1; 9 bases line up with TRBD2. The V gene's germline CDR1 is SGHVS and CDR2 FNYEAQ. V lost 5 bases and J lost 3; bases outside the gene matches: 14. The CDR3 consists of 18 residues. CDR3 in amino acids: CASSLFSAAGGIYNEQFF. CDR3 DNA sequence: TGTGCCAGCAGCCTCTTCTCAGCGGCGGGGGGGATCTACAATGAGCAGTTCTTC.

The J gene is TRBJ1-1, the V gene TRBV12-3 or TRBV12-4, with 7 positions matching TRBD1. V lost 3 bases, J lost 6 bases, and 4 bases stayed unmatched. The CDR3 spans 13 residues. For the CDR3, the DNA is TGTGCCAGCAGTTTGACAGGGTCAGCTGAAGCTTTCTTT. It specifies CASSLTGSAEAFF.

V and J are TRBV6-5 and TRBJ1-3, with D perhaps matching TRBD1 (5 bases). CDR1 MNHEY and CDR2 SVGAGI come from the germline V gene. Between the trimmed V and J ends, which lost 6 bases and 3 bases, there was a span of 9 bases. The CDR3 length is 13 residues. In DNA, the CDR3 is TGTGCCAGCAGCAGGGTATTTGGAAACACCATATATTTT. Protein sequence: CASSRVFGNTIYF.

The CDR3 nucleotides are TGTGCCAGCAGTTATGACAGAAATCAGCCCCAGCATTTT. This translates into CASSYDRNQPQHF. V gene TRBV5-4 combines with J gene TRBJ1-5, with D tentatively TRBD1 (5 bases). Germline lookup yields CDR1 SGHNT and CDR2 YYREEE (reference sequence). The V end was cut by 5 bases, the J end by 4 bases, with 10 bases between. The CDR3 is 13 amino acids.

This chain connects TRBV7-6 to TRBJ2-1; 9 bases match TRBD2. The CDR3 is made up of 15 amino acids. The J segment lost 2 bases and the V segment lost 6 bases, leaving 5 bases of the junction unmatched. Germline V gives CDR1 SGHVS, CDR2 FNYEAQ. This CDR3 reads CASSQSGGTYNEQFF. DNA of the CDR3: TGTGCCAGCAGTCAAAGCGGGGGGACCTACAATGAGCAGTTCTTC.

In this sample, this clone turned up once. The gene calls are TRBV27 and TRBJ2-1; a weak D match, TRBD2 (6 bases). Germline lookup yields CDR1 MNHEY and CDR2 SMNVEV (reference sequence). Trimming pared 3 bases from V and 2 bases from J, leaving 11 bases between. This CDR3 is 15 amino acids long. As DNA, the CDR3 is TGTGCCAGCAGTTTCGATAGCGGACCCTACAATGAGCAGTTCTTC. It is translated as CASSFDSGPYNEQFF.

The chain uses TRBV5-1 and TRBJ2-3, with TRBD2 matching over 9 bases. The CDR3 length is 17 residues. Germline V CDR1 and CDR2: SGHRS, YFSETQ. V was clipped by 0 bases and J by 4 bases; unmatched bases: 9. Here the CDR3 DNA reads TGCGCCAGCAGCTTGGATAGGCGCGGGGGGGGCCCAGATACGCAGTATTTT. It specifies CASSLDRRGGGPDTQYF.

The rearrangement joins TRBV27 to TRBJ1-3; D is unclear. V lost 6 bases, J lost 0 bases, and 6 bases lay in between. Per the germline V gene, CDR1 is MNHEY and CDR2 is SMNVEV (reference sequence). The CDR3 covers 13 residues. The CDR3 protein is CASRAVSGNTIYF. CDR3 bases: TGTGCCAGCAGGGCAGTCTCTGGAAACACCATATATTTT.

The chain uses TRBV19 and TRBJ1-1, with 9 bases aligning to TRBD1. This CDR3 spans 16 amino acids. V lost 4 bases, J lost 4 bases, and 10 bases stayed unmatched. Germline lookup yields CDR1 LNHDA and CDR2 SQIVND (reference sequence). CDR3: CASSRIQGAYGTEAFF. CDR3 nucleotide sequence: TGTGCCAGTAGTAGAATACAGGGGGCTTACGGCACTGAAGCTTTCTTT.

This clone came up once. CDR3 residues: CAWSGQRRQPQHF. CDR3 DNA: TGTGCCTGGAGTGGGCAGAGGCGACAGCCCCAGCATTTT. V is TRBV30 and J is TRBJ1-5; D gene ambiguous. Germline V gene lookup returns CDR1 GTSNPN and CDR2 SVGIG (reference sequence). The CDR3 spans 13 residues. The ends were cut back, 1 base at V and 7 bases at J, with 11 bases in the middle.

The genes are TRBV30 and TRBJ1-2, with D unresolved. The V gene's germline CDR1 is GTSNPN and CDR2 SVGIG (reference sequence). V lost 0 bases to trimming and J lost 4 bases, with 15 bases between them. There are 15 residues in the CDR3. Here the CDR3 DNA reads TGTGCCTGGAGTGTGGGAGCACGTCTACTCTATGGCTACACCTTC. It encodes CAWSVGARLLYGYTF. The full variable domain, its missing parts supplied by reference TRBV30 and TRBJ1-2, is SQTIHQWPATLVQPVGSPLSLECTVEGTSNPNLYWYRQAAGRGLQLLFYSVGIGQISSEVPQNLSASRPQDRQFILSSKKLLLSDSGFYLCAWSVGARLLYGYTFGSGTRLTVV.

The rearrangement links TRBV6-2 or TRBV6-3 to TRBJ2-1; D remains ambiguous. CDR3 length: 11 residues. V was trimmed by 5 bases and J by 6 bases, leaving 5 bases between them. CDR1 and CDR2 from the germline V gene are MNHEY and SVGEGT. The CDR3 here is CASSVVNEQFF. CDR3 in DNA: TGTGCCAGCAGTGTAGTCAATGAGCAGTTCTTC.

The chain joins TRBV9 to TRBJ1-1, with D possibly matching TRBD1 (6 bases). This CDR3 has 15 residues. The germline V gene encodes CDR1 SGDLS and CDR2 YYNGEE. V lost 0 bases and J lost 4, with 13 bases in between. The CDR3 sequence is CASSVAPGEPTEAFF. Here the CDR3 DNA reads TGTGCCAGCAGCGTAGCCCCAGGGGAACCCACTGAAGCTTTCTTT.

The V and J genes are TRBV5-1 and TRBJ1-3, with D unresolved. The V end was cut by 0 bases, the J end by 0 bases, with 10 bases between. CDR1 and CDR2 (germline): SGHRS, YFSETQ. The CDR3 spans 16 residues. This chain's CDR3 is CASSLAGMSSGNTIYF. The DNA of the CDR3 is TGCGCCAGCAGCTTGGCCGGGATGAGCTCTGGAAACACCATATATTTT.

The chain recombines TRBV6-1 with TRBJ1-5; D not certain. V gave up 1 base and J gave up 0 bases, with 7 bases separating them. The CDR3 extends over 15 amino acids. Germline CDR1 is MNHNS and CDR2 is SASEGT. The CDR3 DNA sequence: TGTGCCAGCAGTGAAGGCAGGCTTAGCAATCAGCCCCAGCATTTT. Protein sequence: CASSEGRLSNQPQHF.

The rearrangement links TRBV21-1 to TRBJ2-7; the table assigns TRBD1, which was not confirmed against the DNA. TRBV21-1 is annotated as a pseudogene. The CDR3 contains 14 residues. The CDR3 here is CASSKVPGVYEQYF. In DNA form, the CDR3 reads TGTGCCAGCAGCAAAGTTCCAGGCGTCTACGAGCAGTACTTC.

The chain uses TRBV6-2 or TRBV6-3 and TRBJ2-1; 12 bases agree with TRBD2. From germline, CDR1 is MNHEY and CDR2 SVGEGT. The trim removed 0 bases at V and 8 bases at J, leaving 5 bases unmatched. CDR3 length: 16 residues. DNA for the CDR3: TGTGCCAGCAGTTACTCTAGGCTAGCGGGGGGGCATGAGCAGTTCTTC. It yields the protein CASSYSRLAGGHEQFF.

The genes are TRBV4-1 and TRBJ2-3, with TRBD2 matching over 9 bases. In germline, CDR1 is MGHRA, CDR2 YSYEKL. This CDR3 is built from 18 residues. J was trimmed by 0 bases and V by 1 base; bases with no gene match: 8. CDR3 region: CASSQVRAGGLSTDTQYF. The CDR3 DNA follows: TGCGCCAGCAGCCAAGTTCGAGCGGGGGGCCTAAGCACAGATACGCAGTATTTT.

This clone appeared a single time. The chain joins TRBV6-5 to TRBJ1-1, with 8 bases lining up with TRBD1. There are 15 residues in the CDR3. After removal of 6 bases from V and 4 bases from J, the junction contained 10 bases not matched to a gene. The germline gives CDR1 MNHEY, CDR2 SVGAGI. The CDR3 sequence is CASRPGQGLSTEAFF. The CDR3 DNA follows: TGTGCCAGCAGGCCCGGACAGGGTTTAAGCACTGAAGCTTTCTTT.

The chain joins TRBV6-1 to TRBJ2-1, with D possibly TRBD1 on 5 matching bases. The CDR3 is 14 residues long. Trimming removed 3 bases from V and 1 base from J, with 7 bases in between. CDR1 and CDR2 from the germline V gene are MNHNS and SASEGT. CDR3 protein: CASSDRASYNEQFF. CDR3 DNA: TGTGCCAGCAGTGACAGGGCATCCTACAATGAGCAGTTCTTC.

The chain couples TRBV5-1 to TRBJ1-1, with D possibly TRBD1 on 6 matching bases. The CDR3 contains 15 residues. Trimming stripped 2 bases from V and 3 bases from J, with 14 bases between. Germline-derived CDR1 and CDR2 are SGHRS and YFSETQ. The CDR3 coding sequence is TGCGCCAGCAGCTTCGGACAGAGTAGGGACACTGAAGCTTTCTTT. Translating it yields CASSFGQSRDTEAFF.

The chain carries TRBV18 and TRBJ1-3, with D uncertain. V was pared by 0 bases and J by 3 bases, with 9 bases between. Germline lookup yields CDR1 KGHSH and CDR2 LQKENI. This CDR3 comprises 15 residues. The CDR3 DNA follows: TGTGCCAGCTCACCACCAGACGGGGTTGGAAACACCATATATTTT. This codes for CASSPPDGVGNTIYF.

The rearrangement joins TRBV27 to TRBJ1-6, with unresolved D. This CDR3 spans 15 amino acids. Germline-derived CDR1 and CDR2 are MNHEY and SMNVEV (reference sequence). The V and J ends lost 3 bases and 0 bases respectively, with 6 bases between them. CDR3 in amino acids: CASSFESSYNSPLHF. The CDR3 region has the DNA TGTGCCAGCAGTTTCGAGAGCTCCTATAATTCACCCCTCCACTTT.

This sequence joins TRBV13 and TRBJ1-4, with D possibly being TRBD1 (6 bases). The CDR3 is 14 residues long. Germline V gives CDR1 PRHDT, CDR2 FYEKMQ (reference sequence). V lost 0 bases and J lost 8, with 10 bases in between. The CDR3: CASSLGGAGEKLFF. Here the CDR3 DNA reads TGTGCCAGCAGCTTAGGGGGGGCAGGAGAAAAACTGTTTTTT.

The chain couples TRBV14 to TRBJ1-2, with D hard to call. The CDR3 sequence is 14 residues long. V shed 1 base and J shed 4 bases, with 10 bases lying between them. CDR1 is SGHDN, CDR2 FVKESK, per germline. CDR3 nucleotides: TGTGCCAGCAGCCAAGTCCGGGAGGGCTATGGCTACACCTTC. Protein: CASSQVREGYGYTF.

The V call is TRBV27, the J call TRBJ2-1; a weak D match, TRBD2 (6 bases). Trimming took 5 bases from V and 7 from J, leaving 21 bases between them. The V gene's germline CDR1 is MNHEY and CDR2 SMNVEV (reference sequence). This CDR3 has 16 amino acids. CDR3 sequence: CASSAEVAAYRNEQFF. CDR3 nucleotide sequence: TGTGCCAGCAGTGCCGAGGTAGCGGCCTATCGGAATGAGCAGTTCTTC.

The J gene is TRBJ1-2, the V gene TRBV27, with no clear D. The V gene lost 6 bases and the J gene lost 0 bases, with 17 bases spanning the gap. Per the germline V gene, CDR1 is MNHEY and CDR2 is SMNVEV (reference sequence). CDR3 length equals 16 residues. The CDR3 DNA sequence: TGTGCCAGCAGCCCCCAGGATGGGCCTCCTAACTATGGCTACACCTTC. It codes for CASSPQDGPPNYGYTF.

CDR3: CASSLGAGINYGYTF. The CDR3 nucleotides are TGTGCCAGCAGCTTGGGGGCCGGGATCAACTATGGCTACACCTTC. The chain joins TRBV5-4 to TRBJ1-2; D ambiguous. This CDR3 has 15 amino acids. Per the germline V gene, CDR1 is SGHNT and CDR2 is YYREEE (reference sequence). Trimming pared 0 bases from V and 2 bases from J, leaving 11 bases between.

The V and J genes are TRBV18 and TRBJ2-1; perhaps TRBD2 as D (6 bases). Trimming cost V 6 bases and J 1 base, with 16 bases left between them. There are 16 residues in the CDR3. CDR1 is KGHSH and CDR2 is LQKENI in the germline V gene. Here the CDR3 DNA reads TGTGCCAGCTCCCCTCTTGGAGGGGTATCCTACAATGAGCAGTTCTTC. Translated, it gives CASSPLGGVSYNEQFF. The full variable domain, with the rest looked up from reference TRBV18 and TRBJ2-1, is NAGVMQNPRHLVRRRGQEARLRCSPMKGHSHVYWYRQLPEEGLKFMVYLQKENIIDESGMPKERFSAEFPKEGPSILRIQQVVRGDSAAYFCASSPLGGVSYNEQFFGPGTRLTVL.

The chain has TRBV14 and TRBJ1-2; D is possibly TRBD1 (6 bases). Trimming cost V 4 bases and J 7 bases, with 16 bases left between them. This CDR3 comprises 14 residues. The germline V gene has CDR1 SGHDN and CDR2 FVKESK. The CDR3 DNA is TGTGCCAGCAGCCCAGGGACATTTACTTCTGGCTACACCTTC. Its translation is CASSPGTFTSGYTF.

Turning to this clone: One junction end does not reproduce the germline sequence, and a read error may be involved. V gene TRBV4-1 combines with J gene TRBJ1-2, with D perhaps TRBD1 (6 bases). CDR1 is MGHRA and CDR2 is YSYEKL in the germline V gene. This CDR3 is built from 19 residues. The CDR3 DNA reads TGCGCCCGCAGCCAAGGGGGGGGGTTGGATAGACCGCACCGTACCCGCTACACCTTC. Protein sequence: CARSQGGGLDRPHRTRYTF.